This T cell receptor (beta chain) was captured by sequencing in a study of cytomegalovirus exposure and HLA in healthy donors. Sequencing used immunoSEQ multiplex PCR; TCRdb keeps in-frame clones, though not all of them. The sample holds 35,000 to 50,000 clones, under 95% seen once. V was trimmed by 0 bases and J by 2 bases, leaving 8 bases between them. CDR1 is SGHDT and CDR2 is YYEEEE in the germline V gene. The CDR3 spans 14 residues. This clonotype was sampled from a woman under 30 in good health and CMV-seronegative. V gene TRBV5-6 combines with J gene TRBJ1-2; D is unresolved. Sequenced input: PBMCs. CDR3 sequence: CASSLVQANYGYTF. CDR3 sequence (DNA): TGTGCCAGCAGCTTGGTGCAGGCGAACTATGGCTACACCTTC.